A selection of T cell receptor beta chains follows, all from one sample in a study of blood T cell repertoires in COVID-19. Here immunoSEQ multiplex PCR was the method, and the copy in TCRdb shows in-frame clones only, minus some. The sample records some 150,000 clones, 86% being singletons. The sample comprised peripheral blood. Every receptor here comes from a man in his 70s with acute or convalescent COVID-19. Each CDR3 is given with its conserved first and last residue.

TRBJ2-2 TRBV5-1 CASSWTGGTNTGELFF
TRBJ1-4 TRBV2 CASIPGGPIEKLFF
TRBJ1-4 TRBV28 CASSLGTGINEKLFF
TRBJ2-3 TRBV19 CATRTAPGDTQYF
TRBJ1-5 TRBV5-6 CASSLLEGPQHF
TRBJ1-1 TRBV24-1 CATSVGANTEAFF
TRBJ1-4 TRBV6-2/TRBV6-3 CASSPPTGRNEKLFF
TRBJ2-1 TRBV27 CASSAPYTEQFF
TRBJ2-1 TRBV7-2 CASSPRRGWEGHDEQFF
TRBJ2-7 TRBV4-3 CASSQGTRGTSEQYF
TRBJ1-6 TRBV6-5 CASRLGARNNSPLHF
TRBJ1-4 TRBV6-5 CASSRTSTNEKLFF
TRBJ1-4 TRBV2 CASSKGEGEKLFF
TRBJ2-5 TRBV5-4 CASSLLRRASGEETQYF
TRBJ2-2 TRBV11-2 CASSLARLAGTGELFF
TRBJ2-7 TRBV29-1 CSVDGNGYEQYF
TRBJ2-7 TRBV10-3 CAISEGGNNYEQYF
TRBJ2-7 TRBV12-3/TRBV12-4 CASGSGTAYEQYF
TRBJ1-2 TRBV30 CAWSRESLYGYTF
TRBJ1-6 TRBV3-1/TRBV3-2 CASSQEGTGRNSPLHF
TRBJ2-7 TRBV15 CATSIGGDSYEQYF
TRBJ1-1 TRBV29-1 CSVGRGQNTEAFF
TRBJ2-1 TRBV20-1 CSASPTGTGGYNEQFF
TRBJ2-1 TRBV7-9 CASSLRGQAYNEQFF
TRBJ1-3 TRBV5-1 CASSLTPGNTIYF
TRBJ2-3 TRBV5-5 CASSSRQGTDTQYF
TRBJ2-7 TRBV30 CAWSVKGGNEQYF
TRBJ1-2 TRBV7-8 CASSPRQGENYGYTF
TRBJ2-2 TRBV3-1/TRBV3-2 CASSLQPVLTTGELFF
TRBJ2-1 TRBV9 CASATVAGAHEQFF
TRBJ2-7 TRBV19 CASSMTRVSYEQYF
TRBJ1-5 TRBV19 CASSPTGGRNQPQHF
TRBJ2-3 TRBV24-1 CATSGTSGRVLTDTQYF
TRBJ1-5 TRBV21-1 CASSTHSNQPQHF
TRBJ1-3 TRBV3-1/TRBV3-2 CASSQDTGSGNTIYF
TRBJ1-1 TRBV19 CASSLGDRGLWAFF